This entry lists 30 T cell receptor beta chains sequenced from one sample in a study of metastatic and nonmetastatic thyroid tumors. With MiXCR, TCRdb reprocessed the PCR reads. The sample yields 21,000 or so clones, around 17% seen once. Patients underwent thyroid surgery, and none had received any treatment before it. Sample: blood. These receptors all come from a male donor with papillary thyroid cancer or a benign thyroid nodule (not recorded which). Some clones in this sample may be carry-over from other donors' samples.

This clone ranks as medium-sized (0.01 to 0.1%). The V gene is TRBV6-5, the J gene TRBJ2-7, with TRBD2 as a possible D gene (7 bases). Germline lookup yields CDR1 MNHEY and CDR2 SVGAGI. The CDR3 spans 16 residues. The V and J ends lost 0 bases and 5 bases respectively, with 17 bases between them. The CDR3 reads CASSYSGGAPRNEQYF. DNA for the CDR3: TGTGCCAGCAGTTACTCGGGGGGGGCACCTCGGAACGAGCAGTACTTC.

In this sample, this clone turned up many times. The rearrangement uses TRBV28 and TRBJ1-1, with no clear D. The CDR3 is made up of 13 amino acids. V lost 1 base and J lost 8, with 11 bases in between. The germline CDR1 and CDR2 sequences are MDHEN and SYDVKM. The CDR3 protein is CASSLYQVGEAFF. CDR3 coding DNA: TGTGCCAGCAGTTTATACCAGGTTGGAGAAGCTTTCTTT.

This clone was observed once. This is likely a read error, given that the CDR3 carries no conserved phenylalanine or tryptophan at its end. The J gene is TRBJ2-7, the V gene TRBV28; D uncertain. CDR3 length: 13 residues. Germline loops: CDR1 MDHEN, CDR2 SYDVKM. Trimming took 6 bases from V and 2 from J, leaving 11 bases between them. The CDR3 nucleotides read TGTGCCAGCAGCCTCCCTGGGGCCTACGAGCAGTACAAC. Protein sequence: CASSLPGAYEQYN.

This chain uses TRBV27 with TRBJ2-1; 7 positions agree with TRBD1. The germline gives CDR1 MNHEY, CDR2 SMNVEV (reference sequence). V lost 7 bases to trimming and J lost 4 bases; unmatched junction nucleotides: 13. CDR3 size: 16 residues. The CDR3 loop is CASISVRDRVYNEQFF. The CDR3 DNA sequence: TGTGCCAGCATTTCCGTCCGTGACAGGGTTTACAATGAGCAGTTCTTC.

At least ten counts were recorded for this clone. The rearrangement joins TRBV27 to TRBJ2-3; maybe TRBD2 (5 bases). V lost 7 bases to trimming and J lost 0 bases, with 14 bases between them. The germline V gene encodes CDR1 MNHEY and CDR2 SMNVEV (reference sequence). This CDR3 region has 15 residues. This CDR3 reads CASIARVASTDTQYF. The CDR3 coding sequence is TGTGCCAGCATAGCGAGGGTCGCCAGCACAGATACGCAGTATTTT.

By sample share, this clone is medium-sized. V and J are TRBV6-1 and TRBJ1-3, with TRBD1 as a possible D gene (5 bases). Germline CDR1 and CDR2: MNHNS and SASEGT. This CDR3 is 13 amino acids long. V lost 10 bases and J 2 bases, leaving 12 bases between the germline ends. The CDR3 reads CATTSGPGNTIYF. The CDR3 DNA reads as TGTGCCACCACCTCGGGGCCTGGAAACACCATATATTTT.

The sample holds many counts of this clone. V is TRBV3-1 and J is TRBJ1-5, with D uncertain. V dropped 4 bases and J dropped 5 bases, with 6 bases sitting between them. CDR1 is LGHDT, CDR2 YNNKEL, per germline (reference sequence). The CDR3 spans 12 residues. CDR3 DNA: TGTGCCAGCAGCCTTCGGGATCAGCCCCAGCATTTT. Translation gives CASSLRDQPQHF.

V gene TRBV5-4 combines with J gene TRBJ1-2; 11 nucleotides match TRBD1. Looked up from germline, CDR1 is SGHNT and CDR2 is YYREEE (reference sequence). With 5 bases clipped from V and 4 bases from J, the junction kept 4 bases outside the gene matches. CDR3 size: 14 residues. DNA for the CDR3: TGTGCCAGCAGACCCGGGACAGGGGGCTATGGCTACACCTTC. Translating gives CASRPGTGGYGYTF. Full variable domain (missing parts from reference TRBV5-4 and TRBJ1-2): ETGVTQSPTHLIKTRGQQVTLRCSSQSGHNTVSWYQQALGQGPQFIFQYYREEENGRGNFPPRFSGLQFPNYSSELNVNALELDDSALYLCASRPGTGGYGYTFGSGTRLTVV.

This clone came up a few times. Being one base from a much bigger clone, this may be a read error. This sequence joins TRBV9 and TRBJ1-1; TRBD1 is a possible D gene (5 bases). CDR1 SGDLS and CDR2 YYNGEE come from the germline V gene. V lost 6 bases and J 8 bases, leaving 23 bases between the germline ends. The CDR3 is 15 residues long. The CDR3 DNA reads as TGTGCCAGCATCCCCTCAGCGGGGGTGTCGGCCGAAGCTTTCTTT. This codes for CASIPSAGVSAEAFF.

V is TRBV28 and J is TRBJ2-7; tentative D call: TRBD1 (5 bases). Germline V gene lookup returns CDR1 MDHEN and CDR2 SYDVKM. The CDR3 is made up of 13 amino acids. Trimming removed 11 bases from V and 0 bases from J, with 14 bases in between. CDR3 region: CADSVASSYEQYF. The DNA for the CDR3 is TGTGCCGACAGTGTTGCCAGCTCCTACGAGCAGTACTTC.

This clone qualifies as medium-sized (0.01 to 0.1%). The CDR3 DNA reads TGTGCCAGCAGTCCGGGACGCACGGCAGGCTACACCTTC. Its translation is CASSPGRTAGYTF. This chain links TRBV6-1 with TRBJ1-2; the D gene is possibly TRBD1 (5 bases). CDR1 is MNHNS, CDR2 SASEGT, per germline. V was pared by 5 bases and J by 8 bases, with 15 bases between. The CDR3 sequence is 13 residues long.

The V and J genes are TRBV11-1 and TRBJ2-3; TRBD1 matches at 9 bases. CDR3 length: 18 amino acids. Germline V CDR1 and CDR2: SGHAT, FQDESV (reference sequence). V shed 2 bases and J 7 bases; nucleotides not matched to a gene: 16. The CDR3 is CASSLLTGGGRIGYTQYF. CDR3 coding DNA: TGTGCCAGCAGCTTATTAACAGGGGGCGGAAGAATAGGATATACGCAGTATTTT. The entire variable domain, with the rest obtained from reference TRBV11-1 and TRBJ2-3, is as follows: EAEVAQSPRYKITEKSQAVAFWCDPISGHATLYWYRQILGQGPELLVQFQDESVVDDSQLPKDRFSAERLKGVDSTLKIQPAELGDSAMYLCASSLLTGGGRIGYTQYFGPGTRLTVL.

This clone is labeled as medium-sized. V is TRBV10-1 and J is TRBJ2-7; no reliable D call. The V end lost 1 base, the J end lost 6 bases, and 13 bases lay between the germline ends. There are 14 residues in the CDR3. Germline V CDR1 and CDR2: WNHNN, SYGVQD (reference sequence). The CDR3 DNA reads TGCGCCAGCAGTGAGTTGGTAGGGTCGGGCGAGCAGTACTTC. This codes for CASSELVGSGEQYF.

This clone was recorded at least ten times. The V call is TRBV7-9, the J call TRBJ1-2, with D possibly matching TRBD1 (5 bases). The CDR3 has 14 residues. V was clipped by 5 bases and J by 6 bases, with 16 bases between them. Germline V gene lookup returns CDR1 SEHNR and CDR2 FQNEAQ (reference sequence). The DNA of the CDR3 is TGTGCCAGCAGCACCCCGGGGGGGGGTGATGGCTACACCTTC. The encoded protein is CASSTPGGGDGYTF. The full variable domain, in which reference TRBV7-9 and TRBJ1-2 provide the parts outside the CDR3, is DTGVSQNPRHKITKRGQNVTFRCDPISEHNRLYWYRQTLGQGPEFLTYFQNEAQLEKSRLLSDRFSAERPKGSFSTLEIQRTEQGDSAMYLCASSTPGGGDGYTFGSGTRLTVV.

The chain joins TRBV11-3 to TRBJ2-7, with D perhaps being TRBD1 or TRBD2 (5 bases each). Germline CDR1 SGHNT, CDR2 YENEEA. The CDR3 consists of 14 residues. The V gene lost 5 bases and the J gene lost 1 base, with 12 bases spanning the gap. The chain's CDR3 is CASSQWGSSYEQYF. DNA of the CDR3: TGTGCCAGCAGCCAATGGGGGAGTTCCTACGAGCAGTACTTC.

About this clone: This may stem from a read error, because a much larger clone lies one nucleotide away. Different DNA sequences within this sample yield the same CDR3. In nucleotides, the CDR3 is TGTGCCAGCAGCTTGGCCATGGCCGGGAACACTGAGGCTTTCTTT. This codes for CASSLAMAGNTEAFF. The J gene is TRBJ1-1, the V gene TRBV5-6; D not resolved. The length of the CDR3 is 15 residues. Germline V gene data show CDR1 as SGHDT and CDR2 as YYEEEE.

V usage is TRBV7-3 and J usage is TRBJ2-1; 8 nucleotides agree with TRBD2. Germline CDR1 reads SGHTA; CDR2 reads FQGTGA. J gave up 2 bases and V 5 bases, and 8 bases lay outside the gene matches. The CDR3 covers 16 residues. Here the CDR3 reads CASSPLAGTTYNEQFF. In DNA form, the CDR3 reads TGTGCCAGCAGCCCCTTAGCGGGGACTACCTACAATGAGCAGTTCTTC.

On this clone itself: A much larger clone sits a single nucleotide away, making a read error possible. The CDR3 sequence is CASIFGGDYEQYF. The DNA of the CDR3 is TGTGCCAGCATCTTCGGAGGGGACTACGAGCAGTACTTC. This chain uses TRBV5-6 with TRBJ2-7, with D possibly TRBD2 on 6 matching bases. CDR3 length: 13 residues. V was pared by 6 bases and J by 3 bases, with 13 bases between. Germline CDR1 is SGHDT and CDR2 is YYEEEE. Combining the CDR3 with reference TRBV5-6 and TRBJ2-7 gives the whole variable domain DAGVTQSPTHLIKTRGQQVTLRCSPKSGHDTVSWYQQALGQGPQFIFQYYEEEERQRGNFPDRFSGHQFPNYSSELNVNALLLGDSALYLCASIFGGDYEQYFGPGTRLTVT.

This clone was observed many times. This chain joins TRBV4-1 and TRBJ2-3; D is perhaps TRBD2 (5 bases). Trimming took off 0 bases at V and 8 bases at J, with 9 bases between the two ends. Germline-derived CDR1 and CDR2 are MGHRA and YSYEKL. The CDR3 is made up of 13 amino acids. In nucleotides, the CDR3 is TGCGCCAGCAGCCAAGATTTTGGAGGTACGCAGTATTTT. Translating it yields CASSQDFGGTQYF.

About this clone itself: A much larger clone is a single base away; this may be a read error. The chain has TRBV5-4 and TRBJ2-5; 9 bases match TRBD1. The CDR3 sequence is 14 residues long. The V segment lost 4 bases and the J segment 2 bases; nucleotides outside the gene matches: 3. Germline V lookup: CDR1 SGHNT, CDR2 YYREEE (reference sequence). The CDR3 here is CASSVGQGQETQYF. The CDR3 DNA reads as TGTGCCAGCAGCGTCGGACAGGGGCAAGAGACCCAGTACTTC.

This clone was recorded at least ten times. The chain couples TRBV9 to TRBJ2-7; TRBD1 matches 7 bases. Per the germline V gene, CDR1 is SGDLS and CDR2 is YYNGEE. After removal of 4 bases from V and 6 bases from J, the junction contained 7 bases not matched to a gene. This CDR3 is built from 13 residues. DNA of the CDR3: TGTGCCAGCAGCCCCAAGACAGGGCGCGAGCAGTACTTC. It encodes CASSPKTGREQYF.

The table lists this clone with many counts. The chain is built from TRBV20-1 and TRBJ1-2; 10 nucleotides agree with TRBD1. The germline gives CDR1 DFQATT, CDR2 SNEGSKA (reference sequence). Losses at the gene ends were 2 bases for V and 4 bases for J; bases not matched to a gene: 7. CDR3 length: 15 amino acids. The CDR3 bases are TGCAGTGCTAGAAAGGGAGGGGACAGGGGCTATGGCTACACCTTC. Protein product: CSARKGGDRGYGYTF.

The V gene is TRBV12-3 or TRBV12-4, the J gene TRBJ2-7; 7 positions agree with TRBD1. CDR3 length equals 13 residues. CDR3 bases: TGTTTCTCCAGGGGGAGTGCCTCCTACGAGCAGTACTTC. Amino acids: CFSRGSASYEQYF.

The chain recombines TRBV30 with TRBJ2-1; possibly TRBD2 for D (5 bases). The germline gives CDR1 GTSNPN, CDR2 SVGIG (reference sequence). Deletions cut 0 bases from V and 2 bases from J, with 14 bases between. This CDR3 has 16 residues. The CDR3 loop reads CAWSVALAEAYNEQFF. CDR3 nucleotides: TGTGCCTGGAGTGTAGCCTTGGCGGAGGCCTACAATGAGCAGTTCTTC.

This clone was found many times. The V call is TRBV28, the J call TRBJ2-4; the D call may be TRBD1 or TRBD2 (5 bases each). V gave up 5 bases and J gave up 4 bases, with 18 bases separating them. Per the germline V gene, CDR1 is MDHEN and CDR2 is SYDVKM. CDR3 length: 16 amino acids. CDR3 protein: CASSILGTETKNIQYF. CDR3 nucleotides: TGTGCCAGCAGTATCCTCGGGACCGAGACTAAAAACATTCAGTACTTC. Based on the CDR3 plus reference TRBV28 and TRBJ2-4, the full variable domain is DVKVTQSSRYLVKRTGEKVFLECVQDMDHENMFWYRQDPGLGLRLIYFSYDVKMKEKGDIPEGYSVSREKKERFSLILESASTNQTSMYLCASSILGTETKNIQYFGAGTRLSVL.

The CDR3: CASSASMGLAGTHEQYF. DNA of the CDR3: TGTGCCAGCAGCGCCAGCATGGGACTAGCGGGAACCCACGAGCAGTACTTC. The J gene is TRBJ2-7, the V gene TRBV11-2, with 13 bases identical to TRBD2. This CDR3 has 17 amino acids. Per germline, CDR1 SGHAT and CDR2 FQNNGV. Unmatched junction bases numbered 12, after V lost 5 bases and J lost 5 bases.

Many counts were recorded for this clone. The chain couples TRBV15 to TRBJ1-1, with D unresolved. Trimming shortened V by 1 base and J by 1 base, and 10 bases separated the two germline ends. CDR3 length equals 15 residues. Germline CDR1 reads LNHNV; CDR2 reads YYDKDF (reference sequence). The CDR3 bases are TGTGCCACCAGCAGAGTGGAAGGGAGGAACACTGAAGCTTTCTTT. It specifies CATSRVEGRNTEAFF.

This sequence joins TRBV5-1 and TRBJ2-7; D gene unclear. Germline assignment: CDR1 SGHRS and CDR2 YFSETQ. V lost 4 bases, J lost 3 bases, and 5 bases lay in between. This CDR3 comprises 11 residues. The DNA for the CDR3 is TGCGCCAGCAGCATATACTACGAGCAGTACTTC. This codes for CASSIYYEQYF. The full variable domain, rest sourced from reference TRBV5-1 and TRBJ2-7, is KAGVTQTPRYLIKTRGQQVTLSCSPISGHRSVSWYQQTPGQGLQFLFEYFSETQRNKGNFPGRFSGRQFSNSRSEMNVSTLELGDSALYLCASSIYYEQYFGPGTRLTVT.

This clone was found many times. This sequence joins TRBV4-1 and TRBJ2-1; 7 bases agree with TRBD2. The length of the CDR3 is 14 residues. Trimming removed 0 bases from V and 6 bases from J; junction bases left unmatched: 2. Germline CDR1 reads MGHRA; CDR2 reads YSYEKL. The CDR3 region has the DNA TGCGCCAGCAGCCAAGACGCTAGCGGCAATGAGCAGTTCTTC. Protein sequence: CASSQDASGNEQFF.

This clone was seen repeatedly, ten times or more. V is TRBV3-1 and J is TRBJ1-6; the D is unclear. This CDR3 spans 18 amino acids. Deletions cut 4 bases from V and 0 bases from J, with 16 bases between. The V gene's germline CDR1 is LGHDT and CDR2 YNNKEL (reference sequence). In DNA, the CDR3 is TGTGCCAGCAGCCCCCGAGGCGTCTCCAGCTCCTATAATTCACCCCTCCACTTT. Translated: CASSPRGVSSSYNSPLHF.